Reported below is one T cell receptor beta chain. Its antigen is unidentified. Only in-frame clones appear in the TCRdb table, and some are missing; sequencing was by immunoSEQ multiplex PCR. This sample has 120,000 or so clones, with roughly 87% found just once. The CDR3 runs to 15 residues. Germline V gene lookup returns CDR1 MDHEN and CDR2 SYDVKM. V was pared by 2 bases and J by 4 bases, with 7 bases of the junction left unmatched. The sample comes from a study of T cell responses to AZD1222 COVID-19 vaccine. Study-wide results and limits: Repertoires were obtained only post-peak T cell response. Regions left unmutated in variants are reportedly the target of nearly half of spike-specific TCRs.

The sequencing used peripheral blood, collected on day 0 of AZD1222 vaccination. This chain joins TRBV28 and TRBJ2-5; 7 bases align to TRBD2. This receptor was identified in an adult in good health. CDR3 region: CASSLAGLVGETQYF. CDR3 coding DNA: TGTGCCAGCAGTTTAGCCGGACTAGTAGGAGAGACCCAGTACTTC.